A single sample is the source of the 14 T cell receptor beta chains below, sequenced in a study of cytomegalovirus exposure and HLA in healthy donors. Assay used: immunoSEQ multiplex PCR; TCRdb lists only in-frame clones, some missing. The profile covers approximately 54,000 clones, with about nine tenths appearing a single time and about 8.8% taken by the ten largest. The sample consisted of PBMCs. These receptors all stem from a woman between 18 and 30 years old in good health and CMV-seropositive.

This clone is a singleton in its sample. The J gene is TRBJ2-3, the V gene TRBV5-4; TRBD2 aligns across 16 bases. The CDR3 length is 18 residues. Per the germline V gene, CDR1 is SGHNT and CDR2 is YYREEE (reference sequence). V dropped 4 bases and J dropped 3; count of bases not matched to a gene: 8. Here the CDR3 reads CASSRGTSGGDVTDTQYF. DNA for the CDR3: TGTGCCAGCAGCCGAGGGACTAGCGGGGGGGATGTAACAGATACGCAGTATTTT.

This clone came up once. V is TRBV6-5 and J is TRBJ1-5; D unresolved. Germline CDR1 and CDR2: MNHEY and SVGAGI. The CDR3 contains 14 residues. The V end was cut by 7 bases, the J end by 3 bases, with 13 bases between. CDR3 coding DNA: TGTGCCAGCACCATGCGGGGTTACAATCAGCCCCAGCATTTT. This sequence encodes CASTMRGYNQPQHF.

CDR3 region: CASSLVGQGAGTEAFF. In DNA, the CDR3 is TGTGCCAGCAGCTTGGTAGGACAGGGGGCGGGCACTGAAGCTTTCTTT. The rearrangement uses TRBV5-4 and TRBJ1-1, with 11 nucleotides matching TRBD1. Per the germline V gene, CDR1 is SGHNT and CDR2 is YYREEE (reference sequence). The CDR3 is 16 amino acids. V lost 0 bases and J lost 4; bases outside the gene matches: 5.

The genes are TRBV19 and TRBJ1-5; D not certain. The CDR3 is 13 residues long. V shed 1 base and J shed 6 bases, with 7 bases lying between them. Germline values: CDR1 LNHDA, CDR2 SQIVND (reference sequence). The CDR3 loop is CASSIGELQPQHF. Written as DNA, the CDR3 is TGTGCCAGTAGTATAGGTGAGCTTCAGCCCCAGCATTTT.

This clone was seen a single time. This rearrangement joins TRBV5-8 to TRBJ1-5; 7 bases align to TRBD1. Germline loops: CDR1 SGHTS, CDR2 YDEGEE. This CDR3 spans 13 amino acids. The J segment lost 6 bases and the V segment lost 1 base, leaving 1 base of the junction unmatched. CDR3 sequence (DNA): TGTGCCAGCAGCTTGAGGGGGCCTCAGCCCCAGCATTTT. As protein: CASSLRGPQPQHF.

In DNA, the CDR3 is TGTGCCAGCAGGGTAAGCGGCCACTCGAACACTGAAGCTTTCTTT. It encodes CASRVSGHSNTEAFF. The gene calls are TRBV7-3 and TRBJ1-1; D remains ambiguous. The germline V gene encodes CDR1 SGHTA and CDR2 FQGTGA. The CDR3 loop spans 15 amino acids. V lost 6 bases to trimming and J lost 1 base, with 15 bases between them.

The chain employs TRBV6-5 and TRBJ2-5; 11 bases are a match to TRBD2. From germline, CDR1 is MNHEY and CDR2 SVGAGI. The CDR3 has 15 residues. The J segment lost 2 bases and the V segment lost 5 bases, leaving 4 bases of the junction unmatched. The CDR3 sequence: CASSPTSGGQETQYF. The CDR3 DNA reads as TGTGCCAGCAGTCCCACTAGCGGGGGACAAGAGACCCAGTACTTC.

This clone was counted a single time. The chain recombines TRBV28 with TRBJ1-6; 7 bases line up with TRBD1. Germline-derived CDR1 and CDR2 are MDHEN and SYDVKM. With V trimmed by 5 bases and J by 0 bases, 7 bases remained unmatched. The CDR3 consists of 17 residues. This CDR3 is CASSGHRGSSYNSPLHF. The DNA of the CDR3 is TGTGCCAGCAGTGGGCACAGGGGAAGCTCCTATAATTCACCCCTCCACTTT.

V and J are TRBV28 and TRBJ2-7; 12 bases agree with TRBD1. Germline-derived CDR1 and CDR2 are MDHEN and SYDVKM. The ends lost 6 bases at V and 7 bases at J; junction bases unmatched: 10. The CDR3 runs 15 residues. The CDR3: CASRPPGQGAREQYF. The DNA for the CDR3 is TGTGCCAGCAGGCCCCCGGGACAGGGGGCGAGGGAGCAGTACTTC.

The chain employs TRBV5-6 and TRBJ2-3; D is uncertain. The CDR3 spans 15 residues. Trimming removed 3 bases from V and 2 bases from J, with 13 bases in between. Germline loops: CDR1 SGHDT, CDR2 YYEEEE. The CDR3 region has the DNA TGTGCCAGCAGCTCCATGACTCATCTCACAGATACGCAGTATTTT. Protein product: CASSSMTHLTDTQYF.

The chain is built from TRBV2 and TRBJ1-1; 7 bases map to TRBD1. The CDR3 contains 14 residues. V shed 2 bases and J 4 bases; nucleotides not matched to a gene: 4. CDR1 and CDR2 (germline): SNHLY, FYNNEI. The CDR3 region has the DNA TGTGCCAGCAGTGAATACAGGGGAGGCACTGAAGCTTTCTTT. It encodes CASSEYRGGTEAFF.

The gene calls are TRBV5-6 and TRBJ1-1, with 9 nucleotides matching TRBD1. CDR1 and CDR2 (germline): SGHDT, YYEEEE. The length of the CDR3 is 15 residues. The J segment lost 3 bases and the V segment lost 4 bases, leaving 7 bases of the junction unmatched. Here the CDR3 DNA reads TGTGCCAGCAGCGGAACAGGGGGCGCCTACACTGAAGCTTTCTTT. Protein sequence: CASSGTGGAYTEAFF.

The chain joins TRBV5-1 to TRBJ2-3, with 8 bases fitting TRBD2. CDR1 is SGHRS, CDR2 YFSETQ, per germline. Trimming cost V 4 bases and J 2 bases; bases outside gene matches: 3. The CDR3 extends over 14 amino acids. In DNA, the CDR3 is TGCGCCAGCAGCGGGGGACTAGACACAGATACGCAGTATTTT. Translation gives CASSGGLDTDTQYF. Supplemented by reference TRBV5-1 and TRBJ2-3, the full variable domain reads KAGVTQTPRYLIKTRGQQVTLSCSPISGHRSVSWYQQTPGQGLQFLFEYFSETQRNKGNFPGRFSGRQFSNSRSEMNVSTLELGDSALYLCASSGGLDTDTQYFGPGTRLTVL.

The chain carries TRBV28 and TRBJ1-5; 10 bases line up with TRBD1. V gave up 8 bases and J gave up 6 bases; unmatched junction bases: 7. Germline V gene sequence: CDR1 MDHEN, CDR2 SYDVKM. The CDR3 runs to 14 residues. The CDR3 reads CASFGTGVLQPQHF. The DNA for the CDR3 is TGTGCCAGCTTTGGGACAGGGGTTCTTCAGCCCCAGCATTTT. Full variable domain (missing parts from reference TRBV28 and TRBJ1-5): DVKVTQSSRYLVKRTGEKVFLECVQDMDHENMFWYRQDPGLGLRLIYFSYDVKMKEKGDIPEGYSVSREKKERFSLILESASTNQTSMYLCASFGTGVLQPQHFGDGTRLSIL.